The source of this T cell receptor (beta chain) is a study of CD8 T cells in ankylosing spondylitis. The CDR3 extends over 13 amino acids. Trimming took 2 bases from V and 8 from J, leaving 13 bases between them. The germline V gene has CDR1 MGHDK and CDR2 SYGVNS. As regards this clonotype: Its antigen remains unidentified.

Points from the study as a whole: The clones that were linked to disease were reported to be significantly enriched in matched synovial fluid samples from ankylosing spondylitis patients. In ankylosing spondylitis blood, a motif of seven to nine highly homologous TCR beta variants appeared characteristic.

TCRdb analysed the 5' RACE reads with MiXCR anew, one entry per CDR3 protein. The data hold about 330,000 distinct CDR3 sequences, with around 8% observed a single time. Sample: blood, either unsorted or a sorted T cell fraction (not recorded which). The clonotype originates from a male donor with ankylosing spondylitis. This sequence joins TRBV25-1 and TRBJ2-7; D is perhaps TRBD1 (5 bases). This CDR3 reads CASSEGRWGQQYF. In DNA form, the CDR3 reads TGTGCCAGCAGTGAAGGGCGGTGGGGCCAGCAGTACTTC.